This T cell receptor beta chain stems from a study of blood T cell repertoires in COVID-19. Study at large: The United States, Italy and Spain supplied acute and convalescent COVID-19 samples.

In the study's own analysis: Reference gene primer amplification gave nucleated cell count estimates. Method: immunoSEQ multiplex PCR; TCRdb's copy keeps in-frame clones and lacks some. V and J calls and clone size come straight from that table; D and trimming were deduced from the DNA. The table lists tens of thousands of clones, about 86% of them singletons. The receptor was isolated from a woman aged 80 or older in a cohort sampled during active or convalescent COVID-19. Sequencing input: peripheral blood.

The CDR3 DNA is TGCGCCAGCAGCGACCGGGACAATCAAGAGACCCAGTACTTC. Its protein product is CASSDRDNQETQYF. The chain has TRBV4-1 and TRBJ2-5; TRBD1 might be the D (6 bases). Trimming removed 5 bases at V and 2 bases at J, with 12 bases between. Germline V lookup: CDR1 MGHRA, CDR2 YSYEKL. The CDR3 extends over 14 amino acids.